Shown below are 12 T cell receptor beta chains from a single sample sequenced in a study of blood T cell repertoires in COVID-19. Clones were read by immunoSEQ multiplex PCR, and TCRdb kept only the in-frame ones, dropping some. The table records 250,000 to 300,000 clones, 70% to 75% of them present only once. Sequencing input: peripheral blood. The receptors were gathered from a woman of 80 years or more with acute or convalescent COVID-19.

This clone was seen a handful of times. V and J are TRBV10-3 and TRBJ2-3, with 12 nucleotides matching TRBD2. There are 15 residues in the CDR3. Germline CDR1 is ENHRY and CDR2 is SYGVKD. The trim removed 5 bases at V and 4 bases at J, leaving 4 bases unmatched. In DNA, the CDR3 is TGTGCCATCAGTAAAGGACTAGCGGGACCAGATACGCAGTATTTT. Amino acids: CAISKGLAGPDTQYF.

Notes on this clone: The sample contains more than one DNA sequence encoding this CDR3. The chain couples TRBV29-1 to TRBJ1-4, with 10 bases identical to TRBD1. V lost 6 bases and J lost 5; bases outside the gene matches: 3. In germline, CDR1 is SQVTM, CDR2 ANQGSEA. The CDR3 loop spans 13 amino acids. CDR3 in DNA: TGCAGCGTCTTGGGACAGGGGAATGAAAAACTGTTTTTT. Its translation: CSVLGQGNEKLFF.

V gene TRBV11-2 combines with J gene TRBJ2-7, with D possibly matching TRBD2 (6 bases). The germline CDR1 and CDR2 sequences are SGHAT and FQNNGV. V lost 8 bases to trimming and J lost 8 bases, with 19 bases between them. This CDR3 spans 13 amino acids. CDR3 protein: CASAEGTATKQYF. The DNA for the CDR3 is TGTGCCAGCGCAGAGGGGACTGCAACGAAGCAGTACTTC.

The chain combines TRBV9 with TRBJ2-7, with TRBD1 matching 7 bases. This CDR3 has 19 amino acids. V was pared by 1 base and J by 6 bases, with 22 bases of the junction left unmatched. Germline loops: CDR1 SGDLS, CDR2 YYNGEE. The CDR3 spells CASSVSDRDHFPTNSEQYF. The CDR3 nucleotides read TGTGCCAGCAGCGTATCTGACAGGGACCACTTTCCAACTAATAGCGAGCAGTACTTC. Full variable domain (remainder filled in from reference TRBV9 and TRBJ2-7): DSGVTQTPKHLITATGQRVTLRCSPRSGDLSVYWYQQSLDQGLQFLIQYYNGEERAKGNILERFSAQQFPDLHSELNLSSLELGDSALYFCASSVSDRDHFPTNSEQYFGPGTRLTVT.

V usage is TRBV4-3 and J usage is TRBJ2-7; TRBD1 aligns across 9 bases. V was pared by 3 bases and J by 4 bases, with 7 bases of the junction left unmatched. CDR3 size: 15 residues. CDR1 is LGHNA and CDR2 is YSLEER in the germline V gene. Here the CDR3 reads CASSHGTGSRYEQYF. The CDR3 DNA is TGCGCCAGCAGCCACGGGACAGGGTCTAGGTACGAGCAGTACTTC.

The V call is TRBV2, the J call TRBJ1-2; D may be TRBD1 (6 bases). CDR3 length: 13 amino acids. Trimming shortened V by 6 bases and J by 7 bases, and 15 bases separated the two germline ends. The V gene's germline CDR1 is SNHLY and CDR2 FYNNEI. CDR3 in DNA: TGTGCCAGCAGAAAGAACAGGGAAGCTGGCTACACCTTC. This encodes CASRKNREAGYTF.

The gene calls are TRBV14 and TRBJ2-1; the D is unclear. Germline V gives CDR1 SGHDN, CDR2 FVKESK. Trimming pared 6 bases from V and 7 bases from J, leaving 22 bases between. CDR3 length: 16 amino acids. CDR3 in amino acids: CASSHRRNTATNEQFF. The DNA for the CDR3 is TGTGCCAGCAGTCATAGGCGGAATACCGCTACAAATGAGCAGTTCTTC.

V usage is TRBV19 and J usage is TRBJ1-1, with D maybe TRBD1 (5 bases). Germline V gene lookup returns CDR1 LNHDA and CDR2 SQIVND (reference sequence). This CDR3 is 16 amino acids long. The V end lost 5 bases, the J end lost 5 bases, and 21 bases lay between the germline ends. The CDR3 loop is CASSPTTGLGRTEAFF. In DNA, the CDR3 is TGTGCCAGTAGTCCCACTACAGGTCTTGGTAGGACTGAAGCTTTCTTT.

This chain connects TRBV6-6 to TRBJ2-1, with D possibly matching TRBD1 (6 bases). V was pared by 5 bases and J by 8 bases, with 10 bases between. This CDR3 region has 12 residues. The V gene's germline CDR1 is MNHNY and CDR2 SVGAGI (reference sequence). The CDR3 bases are TGTGCCAGCAGTCCACAGGGCTATGAGCAGTTCTTC. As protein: CASSPQGYEQFF.

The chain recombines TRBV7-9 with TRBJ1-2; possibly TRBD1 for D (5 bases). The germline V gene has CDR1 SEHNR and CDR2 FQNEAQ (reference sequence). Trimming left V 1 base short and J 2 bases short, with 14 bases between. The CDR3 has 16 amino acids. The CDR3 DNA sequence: TGTGCCAGCAGCTTAGGTATAACCCGACAGAACTATGGCTACACCTTC. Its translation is CASSLGITRQNYGYTF.

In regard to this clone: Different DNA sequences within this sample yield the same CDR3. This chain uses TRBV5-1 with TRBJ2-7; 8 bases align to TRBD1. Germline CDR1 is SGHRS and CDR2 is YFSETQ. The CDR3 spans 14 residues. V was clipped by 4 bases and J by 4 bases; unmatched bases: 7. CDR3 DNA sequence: TGCGCCAGCAGCCCCGGACAGGGTCGGTACGAGCAGTACTTC. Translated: CASSPGQGRYEQYF.

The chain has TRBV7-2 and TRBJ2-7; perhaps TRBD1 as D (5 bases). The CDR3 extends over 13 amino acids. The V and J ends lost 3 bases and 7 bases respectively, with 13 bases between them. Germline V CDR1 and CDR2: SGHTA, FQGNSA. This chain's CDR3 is CASSFPGLGEQYF. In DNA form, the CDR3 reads TGTGCCAGCAGCTTTCCAGGGTTAGGAGAGCAGTACTTC.